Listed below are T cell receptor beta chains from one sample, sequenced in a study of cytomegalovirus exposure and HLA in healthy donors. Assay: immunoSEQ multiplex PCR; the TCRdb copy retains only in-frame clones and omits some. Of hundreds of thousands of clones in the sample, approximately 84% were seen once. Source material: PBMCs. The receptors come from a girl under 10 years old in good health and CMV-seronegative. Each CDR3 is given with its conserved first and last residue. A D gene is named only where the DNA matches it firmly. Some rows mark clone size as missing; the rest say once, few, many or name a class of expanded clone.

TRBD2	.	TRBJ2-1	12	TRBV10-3	CPGGYPYNEQFF	TGCCCGGGGGGTTACCCCTACAATGAGCAGTTCTTC
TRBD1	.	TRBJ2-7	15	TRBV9	CASSPRDSNPYEQYF	TGTGCCAGCAGCCCACGGGACAGTAACCCCTACGAGCAGTACTTC
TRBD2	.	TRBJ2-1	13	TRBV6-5	CASSSGGANEQFF	TGTGCCAGCAGTTCCGGGGGGGCCAATGAGCAGTTCTTC
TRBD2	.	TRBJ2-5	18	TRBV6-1	CASSDRRTSGGAQETQYF	TGTGCCAGCAGTGATAGAAGGACTAGCGGGGGGGCCCAAGAGACCCAGTACTTC
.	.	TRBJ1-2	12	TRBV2	CASRGLNYGYTF	TGTGCCAGCAGGGGGCTCAACTATGGCTACACCTTC
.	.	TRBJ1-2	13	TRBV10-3	CAIRASGNYGYTF	TGTGCCATCAGGGCCTCGGGTAACTATGGCTACACCTTC
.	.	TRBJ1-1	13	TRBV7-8	CASSLLRDTEAFF	TGTGCCAGCAGCTTATTACGAGACACTGAAGCTTTCTTT
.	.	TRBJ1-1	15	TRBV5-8	CASSSGTVRGTEAFF	TGTGCCAGCAGCTCTGGAACCGTCCGGGGCACTGAAGCTTTCTTT
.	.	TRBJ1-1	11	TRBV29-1	CSVLMYTEAFF	TGCAGCGTTCTAATGTACACTGAAGCTTTCTTT
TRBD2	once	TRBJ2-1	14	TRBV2	CASSRAGAYNEQFF	TGTGCCAGCAGTCGGGCGGGGGCCTACAATGAGCAGTTCTTC
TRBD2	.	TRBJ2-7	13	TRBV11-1	CASSEGLAGGKCF	TGTGCCAGCAGCGAGGGACTAGCGGGGGGAAAATGCTTC
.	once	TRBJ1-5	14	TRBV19	CASSPAARNQPQHF	TGTGCCAGTAGTCCCGCAGCGCGTAATCAGCCCCAGCATTTT
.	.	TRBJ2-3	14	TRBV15	CATSRDQGPDTQYF	TGTGCCACCAGCAGAGATCAGGGGCCAGATACGCAGTATTTT
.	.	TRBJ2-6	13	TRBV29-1	CSVVSSGANVLTF	TGCAGCGTTGTATCCTCTGGGGCCAACGTCCTGACTTTC
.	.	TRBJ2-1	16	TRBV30	CAWSSKRASSYNEQFF	TGTGCCTGGAGTTCCAAGCGGGCCAGCTCCTACAATGAGCAGTTCTTC
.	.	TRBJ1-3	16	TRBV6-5	CASSYGGGNSGNTIYF	TGTGCCAGCAGTTACGGCGGCGGAAACTCTGGAAACACCATATATTTT
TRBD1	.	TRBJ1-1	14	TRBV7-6	CASSHIQGKTEAFF	TGTGCCAGCAGCCACATACAGGGGAAGACTGAAGCTTTCTTT
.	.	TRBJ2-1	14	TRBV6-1	CASRKSGPYNEQFF	TGTGCCAGCAGGAAAAGCGGGCCATACAATGAGCAGTTCTTC
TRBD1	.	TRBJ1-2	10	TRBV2	CASSWTGTVF	TGTGCCAGCAGTTGGACAGGAACGGTATTC
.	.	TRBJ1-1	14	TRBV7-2	CASSLERGWTEAFF	TGTGCCAGCAGCTTAGAAAGAGGGTGGACTGAAGCTTTCTTT
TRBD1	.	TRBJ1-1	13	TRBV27	CARRGRGNTEAFF	TGTGCCAGAAGGGGGCGCGGGAACACTGAAGCTTTCTTT
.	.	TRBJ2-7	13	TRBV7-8	CASSWTVAYEQYF	TGTGCCAGCAGCTGGACAGTTGCCTACGAGCAGTACTTC